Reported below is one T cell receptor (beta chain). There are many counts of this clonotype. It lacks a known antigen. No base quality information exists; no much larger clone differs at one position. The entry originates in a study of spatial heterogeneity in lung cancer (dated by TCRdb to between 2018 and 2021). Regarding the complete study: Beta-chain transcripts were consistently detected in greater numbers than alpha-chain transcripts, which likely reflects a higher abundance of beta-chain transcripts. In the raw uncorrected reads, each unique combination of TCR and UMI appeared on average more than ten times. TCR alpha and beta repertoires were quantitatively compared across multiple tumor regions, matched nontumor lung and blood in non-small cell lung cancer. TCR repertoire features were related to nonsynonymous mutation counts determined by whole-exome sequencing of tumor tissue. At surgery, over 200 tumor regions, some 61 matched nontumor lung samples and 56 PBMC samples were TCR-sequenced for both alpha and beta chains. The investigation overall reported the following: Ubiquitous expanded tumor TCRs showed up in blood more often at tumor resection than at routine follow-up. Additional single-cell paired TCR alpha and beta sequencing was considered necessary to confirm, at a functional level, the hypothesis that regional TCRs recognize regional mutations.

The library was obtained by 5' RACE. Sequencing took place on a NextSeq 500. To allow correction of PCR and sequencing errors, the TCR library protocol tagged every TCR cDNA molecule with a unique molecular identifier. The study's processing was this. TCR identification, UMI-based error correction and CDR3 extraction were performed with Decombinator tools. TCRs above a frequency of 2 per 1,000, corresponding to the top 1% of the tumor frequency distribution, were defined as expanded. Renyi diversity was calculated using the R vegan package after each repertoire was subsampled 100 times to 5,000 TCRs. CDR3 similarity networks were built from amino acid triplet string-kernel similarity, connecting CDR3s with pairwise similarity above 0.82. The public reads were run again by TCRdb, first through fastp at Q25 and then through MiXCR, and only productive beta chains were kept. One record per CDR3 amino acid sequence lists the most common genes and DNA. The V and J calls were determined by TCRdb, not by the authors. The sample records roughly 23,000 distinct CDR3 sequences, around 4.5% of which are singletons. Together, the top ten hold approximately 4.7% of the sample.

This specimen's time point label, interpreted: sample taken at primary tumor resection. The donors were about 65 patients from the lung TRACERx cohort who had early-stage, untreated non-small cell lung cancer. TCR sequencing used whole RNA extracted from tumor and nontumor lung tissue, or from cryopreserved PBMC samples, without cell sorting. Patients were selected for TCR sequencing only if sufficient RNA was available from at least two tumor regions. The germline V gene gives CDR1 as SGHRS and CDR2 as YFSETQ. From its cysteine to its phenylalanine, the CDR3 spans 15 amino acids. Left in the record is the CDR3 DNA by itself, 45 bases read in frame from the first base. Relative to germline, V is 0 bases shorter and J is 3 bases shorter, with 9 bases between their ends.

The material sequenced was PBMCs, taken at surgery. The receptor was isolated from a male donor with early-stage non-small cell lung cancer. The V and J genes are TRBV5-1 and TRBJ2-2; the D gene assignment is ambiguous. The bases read TGCGCCAGCAGCTTGGCCGTCAGCGACACCGGGGAGCTGTTTTTT. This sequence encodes CASSLAVSDTGELFF.